The 18 T cell receptor beta chains below were found in one sample sequenced in a study of regulatory T cells in long-lasting Graves disease. Building the TCR beta libraries relied on iRepertoire HTBI primers, and CDR3 regions underwent Arm-PCR. TCRdb itself ran the multiplex PCR reads through MiXCR, one entry per CDR3 protein. The sample lists approximately 350,000 distinct CDR3 sequences; approximately 25% were seen once. Regarding time point: persistent/refractory GD, antithyroid drugs over 5 years with positive TRAb. Isolated PBMC RNA provided the starting material for the TCR library. The sequencing used peripheral blood mononuclear cells (PBMCs), collected when the disease was refractory, from a patient treated with antithyroid drugs. Receptors originate from a woman aged 40 to 50 with Graves disease.

In the case of this clonotype: One end of the junction does not line up with germline, which may come from a read error. The gene calls are TRBV27 and TRBJ1-6; possible D gene TRBD1, 6 bases. Germline V gene lookup returns CDR1 MNHEY and CDR2 SMNVEV (reference sequence). This CDR3 comprises 14 residues. CDR3 bases: TGTGCCAGCAGTCGCCGGACAGAGAATTCACCCCCCCACTTT. Its translation is CASSRRTENSPPHF.

The V gene is TRBV5-6, the J gene TRBJ2-5; 7 nucleotides match TRBD2. With V trimmed by 5 bases and J by 5 bases, 9 bases remained unmatched. CDR1 is SGHDT and CDR2 is YYEEEE in the germline V gene. The CDR3 contains 14 residues. CDR3 sequence (DNA): TGTGCCAGCAGACCTTGGGGAGGGCTGGAGACCCAGTACTTC. Protein sequence: CASRPWGGLETQYF.

In the case of this clonotype: Its ends do not fully match the called genes, so a read error is possible. This chain's CDR3 is CAGRVRGRSTDTQYF. In DNA form, the CDR3 reads TGTGCCGGCAGAGTAAGGGGGCGTAGCACAGATACGCAGTATTTT. This rearrangement joins TRBV28 to TRBJ2-3; 7 nucleotides line up with TRBD1. The CDR3 is 15 residues long. Germline CDR1 and CDR2: MDHEN and SYDVKM.

The gene calls are TRBV7-2 and TRBJ2-4, with D perhaps matching TRBD1 (5 bases). The V end lost 3 bases, the J end lost 3 bases, and 21 bases lay between the germline ends. The germline V gene encodes CDR1 SGHTA and CDR2 FQGNSA. The CDR3 loop spans 18 amino acids. CDR3 loop: CASSLLGQGSLGKNIQYF. CDR3 DNA: TGTGCCAGCAGCTTGCTGGGTCAGGGAAGTTTAGGCAAAAACATTCAGTACTTC.

This clonotype was detected only a few times. This chain uses TRBV20-1 with TRBJ1-5; D might be TRBD1 (6 bases). Deletions cut 6 bases from V and 2 bases from J, with 23 bases between. The CDR3 extends over 17 amino acids. The germline gives CDR1 DFQATT, CDR2 SNEGSKA (reference sequence). CDR3 residues: CSARRGFDSVGNQPQHF. The CDR3 DNA is TGCAGTGCGCGGAGGGGGTTCGATTCGGTGGGCAATCAGCCCCAGCATTTT.

This clonotype showed up just a few times. A junction end diverges from the germline sequence, so it may reflect a read error. The rearrangement uses TRBV6-5 and TRBJ2-5; D possibly corresponds to TRBD2 (6 bases). This CDR3 has 15 amino acids. Germline V gene data show CDR1 as MNHEY and CDR2 as SVGAGI. The CDR3 loop reads CASRYYFSGSETQYF. CDR3 DNA: TGTGCCAGCAGATACTACTTTTCCGGGAGCGAGACCCAGTACTTC.

This clonotype has a count of ten or more. The chain has TRBV11-2 and TRBJ2-7; D is unresolved. The CDR3 is 13 residues long. The V end lost 6 bases, the J end lost 3 bases, and 12 bases lay between the germline ends. Germline V lookup: CDR1 SGHAT, CDR2 FQNNGV. The CDR3 is CASRKGYFYEQYF. In DNA form, the CDR3 reads TGTGCCAGCAGGAAGGGATACTTCTACGAGCAGTACTTC.

This clonotype was seen a few times. The chain couples TRBV12-5 to TRBJ2-2, with 7 bases identical to TRBD1. This CDR3 region has 15 residues. CDR1 and CDR2 (germline): LGHNT, FRNRAP. V lost 6 bases to trimming and J lost 6 bases; unmatched junction nucleotides: 10. The CDR3 loop reads CASGPDRAWAGELFF. The CDR3 DNA reads as TGTGCTAGTGGCCCTGACAGGGCGTGGGCCGGGGAGCTGTTTTTT.

This clonotype was counted once. One base separates it from a far larger clone, so it is likely a read error. The V and J genes are TRBV28 and TRBJ1-1, with D tentatively TRBD1 (6 bases). Between the trimmed V and J ends, which lost 6 bases and 1 base, there was a span of 9 bases. The CDR3 contains 13 residues. The V gene's germline CDR1 is MDHEN and CDR2 SYDVKM. CDR3 DNA sequence: TGTGCCAGCAGCTGGGGACAGAACACTGAAGCTTTCTTT. Its translation is CASSWGQNTEAFF.

This chain connects TRBV11-2 to TRBJ2-1; 7 positions agree with TRBD2. The junction had 5 bases not matched to a gene; V was cut back by 5 bases and J by 4 bases. Germline V gives CDR1 SGHAT, CDR2 FQNNGV. This CDR3 has 14 residues. CDR3 protein: CASSPPSGYNEQFF. Written as DNA, the CDR3 is TGTGCCAGCAGCCCACCTAGCGGATACAATGAGCAGTTCTTC. The full variable domain, rest sourced from reference TRBV11-2 and TRBJ2-1, is EAGVAQSPRYKIIEKRQSVAFWCNPISGHATLYWYQQILGQGPKLLIQFQNNGVVDDSQLPKDRFSAERLKGVDSTLKIQPAKLEDSAVYLCASSPPSGYNEQFFGPGTRLTVL.

There are many counts of this clonotype. The rearrangement joins TRBV6-1 to TRBJ2-5; D may be TRBD1 or TRBD2 (6 bases each). The V end was cut by 4 bases, the J end by 9 bases, with 21 bases between. CDR1 is MNHNS and CDR2 is SASEGT in the germline V gene. This CDR3 comprises 15 residues. CDR3 sequence (DNA): TGTGCCAGCAGTGGGTACATCCGGGAGAGGGGGGCCCAGTACTTC. Translation: CASSGYIRERGAQYF.

This clonotype occurred many times. The V call is TRBV12-3 or TRBV12-4, the J call TRBJ1-1; D is unclear. The CDR3 sequence is 14 residues long. Deletions cut 5 bases from V and 4 bases from J, with 14 bases between. The DNA for the CDR3 is TGTGCCAGCAGTACCCTCAGGAGTCCCACTGAAGCTTTCTTT. Translation gives CASSTLRSPTEAFF.

This clonotype has more than one count but fewer than ten. The chain carries TRBV7-9 and TRBJ2-7, with TRBD1 identical over 10 bases. V shed 0 bases, J shed 3 bases, and the junction held 2 bases outside the gene matches. The germline gives CDR1 SEHNR, CDR2 FQNEAQ (reference sequence). The CDR3 totals 15 residues. The CDR3 here is CASSLAGTGVYEQYF. CDR3 DNA: TGTGCCAGCAGCTTAGCCGGGACAGGGGTCTACGAGCAGTACTTC.

This clonotype was seen more than once but under ten times. V and J are TRBV20-1 and TRBJ2-5, with 11 bases fitting TRBD2. CDR3 size: 15 residues. CDR1 is DFQATT, CDR2 SNEGSKA, per germline (reference sequence). J lost 3 bases, V lost 6 bases, and 9 bases had no gene match. CDR3 bases: TGCAGTGCCCCCCGACCGGGACTAGCGGAAGAGACCCAGTACTTC. This translates into CSAPRPGLAEETQYF.

In its sample, this clonotype was seen many times. CDR3 sequence (DNA): TGCGCCAGCTCCTTCTCCGGGACAGGCCTGCAAGAGACCCAGTACTTC. Encoded protein: CASSFSGTGLQETQYF. The V gene is TRBV10-2, the J gene TRBJ2-5, with 8 bases fitting TRBD1. This CDR3 is 16 amino acids long. Per germline, CDR1 WSHSY and CDR2 SAAADI. The ends lost 8 bases at V and 2 bases at J; junction bases unmatched: 13.

The sample holds many counts of this clonotype. The rearrangement uses TRBV7-3 and TRBJ2-5, with D possibly TRBD2 on 5 matching bases. V was cut by 5 bases and J by 4 bases, with 14 bases left in between. Germline lookup yields CDR1 SGHTA and CDR2 FQGTGA. The CDR3 is made up of 14 amino acids. The CDR3 spells CASSPRGVGETQYF. As DNA, the CDR3 is TGTGCCAGCAGCCCCCGGGGAGTCGGAGAGACCCAGTACTTC.

This clonotype was recorded many times. This rearrangement joins TRBV2 to TRBJ1-5, with D uncertain. The CDR3 sequence is 15 residues long. Germline-derived CDR1 and CDR2 are SNHLY and FYNNEI. V lost 7 bases to trimming and J lost 4 bases, with 17 bases between them. Here the CDR3 reads CASNGQGGRNQPQHF. DNA of the CDR3: TGTGCCAGCAATGGGCAAGGAGGTAGAAATCAGCCCCAGCATTTT.

This clonotype was detected a few times. The rearrangement links TRBV20-1 to TRBJ2-2; TRBD2 is a possible D gene (6 bases). The CDR3 extends over 16 amino acids. Germline-derived CDR1 and CDR2 are DFQATT and SNEGSKA (reference sequence). Trimming pared 0 bases from V and 5 bases from J, leaving 16 bases between. This chain's CDR3 is CSARDYGGVRTGELFF. The DNA for the CDR3 is TGCAGTGCTAGAGATTACGGGGGAGTGAGGACCGGGGAGCTGTTTTTT.